This T cell receptor beta chain stems from a study of metastatic and nonmetastatic thyroid tumors. Thyroid surgery took place with no prior treatment in any patient. TCRdb re-called clones via MiXCR from the PCR reads. Of over 50,000 clones detected, 25% to 35% appear once; the ten largest clones hold approximately 15%. The V gene's germline CDR1 is MNHNS and CDR2 SASEGT. The CDR3 is 15 amino acids. V was pared by 5 bases and J by 5 bases, with 10 bases of the junction left unmatched. The source material was blood. This rearrangement joins TRBV6-1 to TRBJ2-7; 9 bases line up with TRBD2. The clonotype was recovered from a female donor with papillary thyroid cancer or a benign thyroid nodule (not recorded which). Some clones in this sample may be carry-over from other donors' samples. This chain's CDR3 is CASSPQPGLAHEQYF. CDR3 sequence (DNA): TGTGCCAGCAGTCCCCAACCGGGACTAGCTCACGAGCAGTACTTC.